A single sample is the source of the 6 T cell receptor beta chains below, sequenced in a study of molecular identifiers for immune sequencing clone quantification. TCRdb independently ran MiXCR on the PCR reads; one entry per CDR3 protein. The table records 60,000 to 80,000 distinct CDR3 sequences, less than 20% of them present only once. The specimen sequenced was naive CD8+ T cells from blood, with Jurkat cell RNA spiked in. Noted subset: FACS-sorted CD8+CD4-CCR7+CD45RA+ naive T cells. Receptors were obtained from a human donor in good health. Some libraries in this study had Jurkat cell RNA spiked in.

Regarding this clonotype: At one end the junction does not follow the germline gene, possibly because of a read error. The gene calls are TRBV27 and TRBJ2-3; perhaps TRBD2 as D (5 bases). The germline CDR1 and CDR2 sequences are MNHEY and SMNVEV (reference sequence). CDR3 length: 16 amino acids. The CDR3 bases are TGTGCCAGCTGTTCAGAGGGCTCACTTGGTATAGATACGCAGTATTTC. Amino acid sequence: CASCSEGSLGIDTQYF.

This clonotype was found many times. The chain recombines TRBV7-2 with TRBJ2-1; D not resolved. Trimming stripped 1 base from V and 1 base from J, with 8 bases between. Germline V gene sequence: CDR1 SGHTA, CDR2 FQGNSA. This CDR3 spans 15 amino acids. CDR3 sequence: CASSLGLGSYNEQFF. The CDR3 bases are TGTGCCAGCAGCTTAGGGCTAGGGTCCTACAATGAGCAGTTCTTC.

At least ten counts were recorded for this clonotype. The chain employs TRBV29-1 and TRBJ2-7; TRBD1 aligns across 9 bases. This CDR3 contains 13 residues. The trim removed 6 bases at V and 1 base at J, leaving 4 bases unmatched. CDR1 and CDR2 from the germline V gene are SQVTM and ANQGSEA. The chain's CDR3 is CSVWTGESYEQYF. The CDR3 coding sequence is TGCAGCGTCTGGACAGGGGAATCCTACGAGCAGTACTTC.

Only one count was recorded for this clonotype. This may come from a read error, since a much larger clone is one base off. The rearrangement uses TRBV29-1 and TRBJ2-2; D ambiguous. Germline V lookup: CDR1 SQVTM, CDR2 ANQGSEA. The CDR3 loop spans 11 amino acids. The ends were cut back, 8 bases at V and 4 bases at J, with 8 bases in the middle. The CDR3 loop reads CSIATTGELFF. The CDR3 coding sequence is TGCAGCATCGCCACCACCGGGGAGCTGTTTTTT.

This clonotype was recorded at least ten times. This chain connects TRBV24-1 to TRBJ2-2; D gene uncertain. CDR1 KGHDR and CDR2 SFDVKD come from the germline V gene. The CDR3 totals 15 residues. The V end was cut by 1 base, the J end by 8 bases, with 13 bases between. The CDR3 coding sequence is TGTGCCACCAGTGATTTACGGACGGTAGCAGGGGAGCTGTTTTTT. Residues: CATSDLRTVAGELFF.

This clonotype appeared many times. The chain joins TRBV12-3 or TRBV12-4 to TRBJ2-7, with D possibly matching TRBD1 (6 bases). Trimming took 3 bases from V and 4 from J, leaving 16 bases between them. The length of the CDR3 is 15 residues. CDR3 protein: CASSFPQGWKYEQYF. Written as DNA, the CDR3 is TGTGCCAGCAGTTTTCCTCAGGGGTGGAAATACGAGCAGTACTTC.